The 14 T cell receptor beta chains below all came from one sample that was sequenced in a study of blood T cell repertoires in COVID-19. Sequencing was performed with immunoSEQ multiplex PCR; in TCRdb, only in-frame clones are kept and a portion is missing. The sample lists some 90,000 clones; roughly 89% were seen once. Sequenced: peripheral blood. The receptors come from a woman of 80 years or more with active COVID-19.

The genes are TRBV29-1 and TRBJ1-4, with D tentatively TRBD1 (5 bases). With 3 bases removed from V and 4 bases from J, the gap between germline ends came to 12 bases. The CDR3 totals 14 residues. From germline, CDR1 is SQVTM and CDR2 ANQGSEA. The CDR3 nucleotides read TGCAGCGTTGATAAATTCGGGGGTAATGAAAAACTGTTTTTT. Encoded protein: CSVDKFGGNEKLFF.

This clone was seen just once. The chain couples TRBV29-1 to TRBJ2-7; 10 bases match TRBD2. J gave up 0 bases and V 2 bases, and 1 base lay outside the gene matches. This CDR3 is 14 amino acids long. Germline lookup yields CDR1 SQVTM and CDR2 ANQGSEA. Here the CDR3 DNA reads TGCAGCGTTGAAAAGCGGGGGGGCTCCTACGAGCAGTACTTC. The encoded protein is CSVEKRGGSYEQYF.

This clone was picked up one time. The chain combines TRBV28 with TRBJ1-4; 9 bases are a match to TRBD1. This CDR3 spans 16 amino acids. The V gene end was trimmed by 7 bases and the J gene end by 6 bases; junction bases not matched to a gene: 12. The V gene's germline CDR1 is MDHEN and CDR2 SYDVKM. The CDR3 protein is CASNPSTGQGYEKLFF. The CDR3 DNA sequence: TGTGCCAGCAACCCTAGCACCGGACAGGGGTATGAAAAACTGTTTTTT.

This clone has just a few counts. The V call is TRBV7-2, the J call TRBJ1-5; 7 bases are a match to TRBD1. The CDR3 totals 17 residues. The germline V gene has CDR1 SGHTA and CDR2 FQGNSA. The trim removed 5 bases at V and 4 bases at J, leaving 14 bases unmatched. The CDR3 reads CASSLRLAGQLNQPQHF. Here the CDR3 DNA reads TGTGCCAGCAGCCTTAGATTGGCGGGACAGCTAAATCAGCCCCAGCATTTT.

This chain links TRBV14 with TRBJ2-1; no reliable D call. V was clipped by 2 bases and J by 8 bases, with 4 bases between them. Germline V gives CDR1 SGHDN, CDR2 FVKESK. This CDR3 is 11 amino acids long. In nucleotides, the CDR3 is TGTGCCAGCAGCCAATTCGATGAGCAGTTCTTC. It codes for CASSQFDEQFF.

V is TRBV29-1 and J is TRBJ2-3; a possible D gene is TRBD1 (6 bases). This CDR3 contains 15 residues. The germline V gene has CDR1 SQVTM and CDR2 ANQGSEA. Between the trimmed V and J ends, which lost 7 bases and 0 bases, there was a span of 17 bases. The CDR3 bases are TGCAGCGCTTCAGGGGAGCGGAAAAGCACAGATACGCAGTATTTT. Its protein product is CSASGERKSTDTQYF.

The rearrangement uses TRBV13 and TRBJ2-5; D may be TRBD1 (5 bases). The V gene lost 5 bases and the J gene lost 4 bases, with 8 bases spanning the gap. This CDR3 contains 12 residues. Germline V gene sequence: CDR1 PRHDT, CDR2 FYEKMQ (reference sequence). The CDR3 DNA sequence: TGTGCCAGCAGCCAGGGTTTAGAGACCCAGTACTTC. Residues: CASSQGLETQYF.

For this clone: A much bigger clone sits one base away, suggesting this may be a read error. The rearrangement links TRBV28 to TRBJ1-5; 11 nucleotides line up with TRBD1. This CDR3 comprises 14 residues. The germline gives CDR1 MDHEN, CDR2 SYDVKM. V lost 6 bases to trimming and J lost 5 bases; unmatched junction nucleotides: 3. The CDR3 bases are TGTGCCAGCAGCCGGACAGGGGGCGATCAGCCCCAGCATTTT. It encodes CASSRTGGDQPQHF.

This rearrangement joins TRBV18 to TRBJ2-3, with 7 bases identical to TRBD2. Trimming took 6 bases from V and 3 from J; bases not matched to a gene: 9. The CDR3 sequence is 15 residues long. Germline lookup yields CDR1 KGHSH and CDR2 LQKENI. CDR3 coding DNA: TGTGCCAGCTCCCCGGCCAGCGGGAAAACAGATACGCAGTATTTT. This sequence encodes CASSPASGKTDTQYF.

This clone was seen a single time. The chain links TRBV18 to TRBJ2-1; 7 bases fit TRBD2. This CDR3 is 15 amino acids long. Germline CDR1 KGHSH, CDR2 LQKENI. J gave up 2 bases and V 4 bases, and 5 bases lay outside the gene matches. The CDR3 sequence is CASSRVSGTYNEQFF. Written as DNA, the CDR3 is TGTGCCAGCTCACGAGTGAGCGGGACCTACAATGAGCAGTTCTTC.

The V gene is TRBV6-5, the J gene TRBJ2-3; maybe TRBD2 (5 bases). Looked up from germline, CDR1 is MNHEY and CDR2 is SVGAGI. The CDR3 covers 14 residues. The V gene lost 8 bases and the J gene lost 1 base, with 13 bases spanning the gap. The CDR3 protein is CASSWGSGTDTQYF. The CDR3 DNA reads TGTGCCAGCTCATGGGGTAGCGGCACAGATACGCAGTATTTT.

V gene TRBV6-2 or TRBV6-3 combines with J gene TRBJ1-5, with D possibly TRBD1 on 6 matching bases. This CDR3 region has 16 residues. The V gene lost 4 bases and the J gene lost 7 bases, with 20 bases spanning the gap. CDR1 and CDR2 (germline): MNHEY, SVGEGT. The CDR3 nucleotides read TGTGCCAGCAGTTTTCTCCAGGGGCCATTAGCCCAGCCCCAGCATTTT. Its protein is CASSFLQGPLAQPQHF.

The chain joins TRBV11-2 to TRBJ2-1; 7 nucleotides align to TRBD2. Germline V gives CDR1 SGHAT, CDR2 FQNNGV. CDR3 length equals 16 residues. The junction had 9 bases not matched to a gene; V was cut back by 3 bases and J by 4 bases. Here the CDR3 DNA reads TGTGCCAGCAGCTTCGGGGGGTGGGGATTATACAATGAGCAGTTCTTC. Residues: CASSFGGWGLYNEQFF.

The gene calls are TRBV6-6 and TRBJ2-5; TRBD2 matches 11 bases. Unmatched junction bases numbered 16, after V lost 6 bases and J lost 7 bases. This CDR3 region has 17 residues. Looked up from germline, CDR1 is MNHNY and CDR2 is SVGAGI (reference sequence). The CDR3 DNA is TGTGCCAGCAGCCGAGAAACCTTTAGCGGGAGGGGTGGGACCCAGTACTTC. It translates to CASSRETFSGRGGTQYF.